This TCR beta chain was recorded in a study of CD8 T cells in ankylosing spondylitis. The TCR beta libraries were generated through quantitative 5'-RACE incorporating molecular barcodes. TCRdb used MiXCR to reprocess the 5' RACE reads, holding one entry per CDR3 protein. The sample lists under 950,000 distinct CDR3 sequences, 15% to 20% occurring once. This clonotype occurred a few times. The antigen is unknown. Study-level results: Past studies reported some motif variants in reactive arthritis synovial fluid and blood. It was reported that disease-linked clones were significantly enriched in matched ankylosing spondylitis synovial fluid. Seemingly characteristic of ankylosing spondylitis blood was a TCR beta motif consisting of fewer than 10 highly homologous variants.

Trimming removed 6 bases from V and 2 bases from J, with 11 bases in between. CDR3 length: 14 amino acids. Germline V gives CDR1 MNHNS, CDR2 SASEGT. This rearrangement joins TRBV6-1 to TRBJ1-3; tentatively, D is TRBD1 (6 bases). Sequenced: blood, either unsorted or a sorted T cell fraction (not recorded which). This receptor was identified in a male donor with ankylosing spondylitis. The chain's CDR3 is CASSTGHPGNTIYF. The CDR3 nucleotides read TGTGCCAGCAGCACAGGGCACCCTGGAAACACCATATATTTT.